A single TCR beta chain is shown here with its context. Its specific antigen is unknown. It has no much larger one-base neighbor in the sample; base qualities were not kept. The sample originates from a study of cytomegalovirus exposure and HLA in healthy donors (dated by TCRdb to about 2017). A note on the overall study: In an earlier analysis of fewer than 750 of the donors, approximately 260 Gb of sequence data and 120 million or so unique TCR beta sequences from about 190 million T cells were reported. An earlier analysis of several hundred of the donors used high-throughput TCR beta sequencing to judge whether each TCR beta V gene segment behaved as functional or pseudogenic. The later analysis used no new phenotypic data to find candidate immune exposures, relying instead on TCR beta sequences and their occurrence across donors. A later genetic analysis used genome-wide SNP genotypes for about 65% of the 666 donors, treating that subset as a discovery cohort. Because of strong linkage in the cohort, roughly five DR-DQ haplotypes were treated as single units for association and clustering. All discovery cohort repertoires had been generated on a single sequencing platform. The aim of the study was to test whether cataloging public T cell receptors could identify signatures of past pathogen exposure. A later analysis re-analyzed previously published TCR beta repertoires from roughly 600 donors and added high-resolution HLA genotyping to study TCR occurrence patterns. Around 330 gigabases of sequencing data and roughly 80 million unique TCR sequences made up an early release that covered 640 HLA-typed donors. Donor age, sex, ethnicity and CMV serostatus were compiled together with the repertoire data. The T cell repertoires of several hundred subjects were profiled by immunosequencing and related to cytomegalovirus serostatus. To predict cytomegalovirus infection status, the study brought together high-throughput TCR immunosequencing, statistical association of individual TCRs with disease status, and machine learning. HLA typing covered class I and class II loci at four-digit resolution. The number of donors typed differed by locus, with roughly 629-640 for A, B, C, DRB1 and DQB1, around 500 for DQA1, under 610 for DPA1, and approximately 470 for DPB1. Of the approximately 400 genotyped donors, approximately 80% were placed in the genetic ancestry cluster associated with self-reported Caucasian donors. In addition to the first cohort of 666 subjects, a separate validation cohort of approximately 110 different subjects was used. Among 300 to 450 genotyped donors of the cohort, an average of around 240,000 unique TCR beta nucleotide sequences were sequenced per donor, about a sixth of them non-productive. Here is what the overall study found, with its caveats: A later analysis reported that several top co-occurrence clusters appeared linked to parvovirus B19, influenza, CMV and Epstein-Barr virus. The presence/absence analyses assumed that sequencing depth was roughly uniform across donors, and that assumption may not be true. The sequencing pipeline was judged likely to have produced a cluster of highly shared sequence variants as a technical artifact. A later analysis found that HLA-associated TCR beta chains were more clonally expanded and had lower generation probabilities than equally common non-associated chains. Only TCR beta chains were sequenced in this cohort, and the absence of alpha or paired-chain data limited detectable features. Assigning TCR associations to individual alleles was difficult when HLA alleles, especially DR and DQ, strongly co-occurred. Across donors, most TCR sequences were observed very rarely, whereas some public TCRs were present in many individuals. The classifier was reported to diagnose cytomegalovirus status with high specificity and sensitivity in both the original and validation cohorts. A further reported finding was that TCR beta sequences accurately predicted the HLA-A and HLA-B alleles for most subjects in the first cohort. Because counts were too low, seventeen rarely observed V segments, including chromosome 9 orphons, were excluded from the earlier analysis of about 500 of the donors. Three of the identified cytomegalovirus-associated TCR beta chains were confirmed in vitro to be specific for cytomegalovirus antigens. Most CMV-associated TCR beta chains appeared to be HLA-restricted in a later analysis, and the HLA associations seemed to be driven largely by CMV exposure. In an earlier analysis of roughly 560 of the donors, most TCR beta V segments were observed in productive rearrangements about 87% or about 30% of the time, broadly matching IMGT annotations. Some IMGT-functional V segments, including TRBV6-2 and TRBV6-3, could not be distinguished by the 87-base-pair reads and were therefore excluded. In a later analysis, around 17,000 TCR beta sequences were associated with specific HLA alleles at a false discovery rate of 0.05. Correlated functional status among segregating V segments might reflect linkage disequilibrium, but an unknown experimental factor could not be ruled out. Compared with the 666-donor mean, donors in an Asian-associated ancestry cluster had fewer N-insertions in productive TCRs, according to a later genetic analysis. Because HLA typing was missing for some donors at each locus, association tests included only the typed subset. A total of 150 or so TCR beta chains were listed by the study as associated with cytomegalovirus. Immune exposure information for the cohort was limited to CMV serostatus. A later analysis found that TCR association rates varied across HLA loci, with DRB1 alleles showing the most associated TCRs and HLA-C alleles the fewest. It was suggested by the authors that the approach could potentially be generalized to other disease states and immunological phenotypes. In a later genetic analysis, a missense DCLRE1C variant was associated with V-gene and J-gene trimming of TCR beta chains, and the association was replicated in an independent cohort.

The cohort comprised approximately 700 healthy bone marrow donors. At the time of sampling, every cohort member was nominally healthy, though immune exposures that went unrecorded were likely present. The donor was CMV seropositive and was included in the group of around 300 seropositive cohort members. A peripheral blood sample was provided by each donor, and peripheral blood mononuclear cells were used for TCR beta sequencing. The Qiagen DNeasy Blood Extraction Kit was used to extract genomic DNA from the blood cell samples. As encoded in the germline V gene, CDR1 is SGHVS while CDR2 is FQNEAQ. The junction carries 12 bases between V and J, which are trimmed by 4 bases and 2 bases respectively. Including the terminal cysteine and phenylalanine, the CDR3 comprises 15 residues. Only the CDR3 part of the read is kept: 45 bases, read in frame from the first base. The library was built by means of the immunoSEQ multiplex PCR assay. The multiplex PCR relied on a mix of 60 forward primers for TCR Vbeta segments and 13 reverse primers for TCR Jbeta segments. Amplification of the CDR3 region of rearranged TCR beta genes was performed with a multiplex PCR assay on genomic DNA. Amplified TCR beta libraries were sequenced as 87-base-pair reads on the Illumina HiSeq System. Concerning the study's data processing: Across the 500 to 850 repertoires, a later analysis counted 75 million to 90 million unique TCR beta chains, around 11 million of which were shared by at least two donors. A nearest-neighbor algorithm error-corrected the raw reads and collapsed the reads into unique sequences, merging closely related sequences to remove PCR and sequencing errors. CDR3 sequences were aligned to IMGT reference sequences to assign V, D and J gene segments. For a sequence to be retained, at least a six-nucleotide match to both a V gene segment and a J gene segment was required. A rearrangement was called productive if the CDR3 had no stop codons and remained in frame with V and J, and every other rearrangement was called non-productive. Following IMGT convention, CDR3 was defined as the stretch from the second conserved V-encoded cysteine to the conserved J-encoded phenylalanine. In an earlier analysis of more than 550 of the donors, sequences lacking an unambiguous match to a single V gene segment were excluded. An earlier analysis of under 750 of the donors called V segments functional above 56.7% productive rearrangements and segregating when the between-donor standard deviation exceeded 5%. A statistical classification framework was built to diagnose cytomegalovirus status from the catalog of TCR beta chain sequences. A later analysis assigned V and J genes by comparing TCR nucleotide sequences with IMGT/GENE-DB human TR gene sequences. A later analysis assigned CDR3 sequences and most-parsimonious VDJ recombination scenarios with the TCRdist pipeline. In a later analysis, every TCR beta chain was defined by the combination of its CDR3 amino acid sequence and its V-gene family, and reads without a unique V-gene family were dropped. To address suspected cross-contamination and a sequencing artifact, a later analysis removed approximately 600 highly shared, low-generation-probability nucleotide sequences. A later analysis calculated a clonal expansion index for each public chain from normalized within-repertoire ranks of inferred template counts. A later analysis computed generation probabilities with a VDJ recombination model fitted to out-of-frame rearrangements, and checked the results against IGoR. In a later analysis, TCR-TCR, TCR-HLA and TCR-CMV co-occurrence was scored with hypergeometric tests, and a repertoire-size bias correction was applied to TCR pairs. A later analysis estimated false discovery rates by permuting HLA or CMV assignments 20 times. A later analysis grouped co-occurring TCRs with DBSCAN, adding TCRdist sequence similarity when clustering within HLA-allele-positive subsets. For co-occurrence clustering, repertoires with fewer than 30,000 or more than 120,000 public chains were excluded, along with roughly 5 repertoires with anomalous nucleotide sharing. This is the immuneACCESS table as TCRdb keeps it, with only in-frame sequences that have V and J called. A part of the clones is gone; compared with another copy, unresolved V genes explain less than half, and the rest is unexplained. V, J and clone size are taken as reported in that table, and D and trimming were inferred from the DNA itself. This sample comprises approximately 100,000 clones, approximately 81% of them detected only once. The ten largest clones add up to 11% to 15% of the sample.

The chain uses TRBV7-8 and TRBJ1-5, with TRBD1 as a weak D call on 6 bases. Sequenced: PBMCs. This sequence was found in a male donor in good health and CMV-seropositive. The CDR3 reads as follows: CASSSYRVGNQPQHF. The nucleotide sequence is TGTGCCAGCAGCTCCTACAGGGTCGGCAATCAGCCCCAGCATTTT.